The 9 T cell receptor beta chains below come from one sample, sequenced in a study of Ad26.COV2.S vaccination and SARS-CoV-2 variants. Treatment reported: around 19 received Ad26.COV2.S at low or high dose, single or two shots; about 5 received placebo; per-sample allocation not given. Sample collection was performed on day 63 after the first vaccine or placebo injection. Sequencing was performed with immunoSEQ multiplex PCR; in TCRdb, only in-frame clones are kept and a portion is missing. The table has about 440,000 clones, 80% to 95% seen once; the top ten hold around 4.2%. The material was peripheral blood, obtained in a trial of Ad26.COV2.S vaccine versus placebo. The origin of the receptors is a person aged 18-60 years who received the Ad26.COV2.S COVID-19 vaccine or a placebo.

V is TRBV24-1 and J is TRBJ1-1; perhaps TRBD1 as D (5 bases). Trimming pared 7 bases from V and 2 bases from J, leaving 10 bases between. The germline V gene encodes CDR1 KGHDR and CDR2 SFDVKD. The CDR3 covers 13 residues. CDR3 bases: TGTGCCACCAGGGGACTGACCAACACTGAAGCTTTCTTT. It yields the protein CATRGLTNTEAFF.

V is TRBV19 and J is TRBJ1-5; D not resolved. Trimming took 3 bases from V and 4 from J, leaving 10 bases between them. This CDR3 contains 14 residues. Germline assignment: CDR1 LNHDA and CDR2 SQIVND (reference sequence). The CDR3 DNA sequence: TGTGCCAGTAGTATCCGGCAGGCTAATCAGCCCCAGCATTTT. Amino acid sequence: CASSIRQANQPQHF.

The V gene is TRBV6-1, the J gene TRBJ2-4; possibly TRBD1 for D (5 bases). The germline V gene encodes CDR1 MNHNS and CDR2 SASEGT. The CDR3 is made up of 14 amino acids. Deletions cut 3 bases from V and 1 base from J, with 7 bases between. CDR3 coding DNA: TGTGCCAGCAGTGAGCCAGGGGCCAAAAACATTCAGTACTTC. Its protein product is CASSEPGAKNIQYF.

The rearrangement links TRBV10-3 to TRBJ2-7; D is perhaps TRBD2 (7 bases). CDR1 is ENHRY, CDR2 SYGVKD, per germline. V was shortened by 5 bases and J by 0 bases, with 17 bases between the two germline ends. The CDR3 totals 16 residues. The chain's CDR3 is CAISLGTPGGSYEQYF. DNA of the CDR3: TGTGCCATCAGTCTCGGGACACCGGGGGGCTCCTACGAGCAGTACTTC.

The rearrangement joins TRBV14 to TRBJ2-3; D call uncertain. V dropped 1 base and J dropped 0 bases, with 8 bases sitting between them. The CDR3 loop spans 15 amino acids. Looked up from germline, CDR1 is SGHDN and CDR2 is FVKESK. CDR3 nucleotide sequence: TGTGCCAGCAGCCAAGTCGAGGAAAGCACAGATACGCAGTATTTT. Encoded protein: CASSQVEESTDTQYF.

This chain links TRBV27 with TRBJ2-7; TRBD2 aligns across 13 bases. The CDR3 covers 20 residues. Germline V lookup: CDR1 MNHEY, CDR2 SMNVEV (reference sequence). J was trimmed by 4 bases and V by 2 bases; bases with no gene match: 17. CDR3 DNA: TGTGCCAGCAGTTTAGTTTCCGGGGGACTAGCGGGAAAGTCCCCATACGAGCAGTACTTC. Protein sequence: CASSLVSGGLAGKSPYEQYF.

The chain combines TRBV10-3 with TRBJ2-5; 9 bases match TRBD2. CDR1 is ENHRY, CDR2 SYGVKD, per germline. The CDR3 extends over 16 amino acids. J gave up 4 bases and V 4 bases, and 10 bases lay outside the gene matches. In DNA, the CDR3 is TGTGCCATCAGTGGGAATAGCGGGAGTCTTGGAGAGACCCAGTACTTC. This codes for CAISGNSGSLGETQYF.

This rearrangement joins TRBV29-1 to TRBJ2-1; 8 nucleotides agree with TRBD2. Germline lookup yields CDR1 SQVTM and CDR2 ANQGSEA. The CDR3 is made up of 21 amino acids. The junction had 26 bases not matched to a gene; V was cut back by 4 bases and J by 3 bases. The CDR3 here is CSVVDRPSQPGAGGRYNEQFF. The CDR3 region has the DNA TGCAGCGTTGTAGACAGGCCATCTCAACCGGGCGCGGGAGGACGCTACAATGAGCAGTTCTTC.

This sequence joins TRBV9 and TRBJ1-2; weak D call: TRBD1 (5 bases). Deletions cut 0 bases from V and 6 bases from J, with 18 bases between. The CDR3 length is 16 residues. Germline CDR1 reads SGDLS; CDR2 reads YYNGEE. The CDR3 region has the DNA TGTGCCAGCAGCGTAGCTTGGGGGGACCGCTGGGATGGCTACACCTTC. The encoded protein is CASSVAWGDRWDGYTF.